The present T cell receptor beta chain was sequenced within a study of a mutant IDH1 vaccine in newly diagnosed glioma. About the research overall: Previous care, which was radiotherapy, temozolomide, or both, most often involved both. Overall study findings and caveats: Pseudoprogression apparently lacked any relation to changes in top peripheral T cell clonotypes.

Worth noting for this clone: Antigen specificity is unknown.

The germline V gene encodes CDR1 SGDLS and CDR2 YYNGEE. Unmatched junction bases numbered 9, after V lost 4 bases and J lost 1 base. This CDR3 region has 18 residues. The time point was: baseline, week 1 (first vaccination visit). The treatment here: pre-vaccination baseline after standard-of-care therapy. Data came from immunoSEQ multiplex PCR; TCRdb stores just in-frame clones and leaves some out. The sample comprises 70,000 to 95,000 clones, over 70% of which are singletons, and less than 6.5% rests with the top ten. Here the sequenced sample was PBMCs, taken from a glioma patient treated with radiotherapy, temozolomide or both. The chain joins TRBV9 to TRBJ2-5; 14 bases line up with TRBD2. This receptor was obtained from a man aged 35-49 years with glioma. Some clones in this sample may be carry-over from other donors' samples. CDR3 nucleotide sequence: TGTGCCAGCAGCCCTCGCGGACTAGCGGGGGGAGTCCAAGAGACCCAGTACTTC. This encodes CASSPRGLAGGVQETQYF. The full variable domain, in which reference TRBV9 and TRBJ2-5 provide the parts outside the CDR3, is DSGVTQTPKHLITATGQRVTLRCSPRSGDLSVYWYQQSLDQGLQFLIQYYNGEERAKGNILERFSAQQFPDLHSELNLSSLELGDSALYFCASSPRGLAGGVQETQYFGPGTRLLVL.